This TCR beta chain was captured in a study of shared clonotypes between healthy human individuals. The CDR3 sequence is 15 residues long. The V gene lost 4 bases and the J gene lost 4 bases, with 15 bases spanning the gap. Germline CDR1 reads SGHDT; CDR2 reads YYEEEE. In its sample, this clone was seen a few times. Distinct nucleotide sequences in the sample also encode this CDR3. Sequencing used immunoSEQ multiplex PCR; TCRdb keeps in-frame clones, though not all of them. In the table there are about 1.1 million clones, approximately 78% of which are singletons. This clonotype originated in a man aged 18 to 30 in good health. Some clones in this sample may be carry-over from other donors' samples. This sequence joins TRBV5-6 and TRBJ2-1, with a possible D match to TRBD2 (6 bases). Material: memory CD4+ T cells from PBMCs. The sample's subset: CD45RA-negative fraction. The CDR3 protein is CASSPGTGSYNEQFF. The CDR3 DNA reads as TGTGCCAGCAGCCCCGGGACTGGGTCGTACAATGAGCAGTTCTTC.